This T cell receptor beta chain derives from a study of T-cell memory formation after mild COVID-19. Study-level information: Across donors, TCR clusters were largely donor specific. Study-level findings and limits: Later expanders leaned CD4+, whereas day 15 to 85 contracting clones were balanced CD4/CD8. Among clones peaking at day 37 in the second wave, SARS-CoV-2 specificity remained unconfirmed.

TCRalpha and TCRbeta libraries used 5'RACE with constant-segment primers and UMIs. TCRdb re-called the 5' RACE reads with MiXCR, one entry per CDR3 protein. This sample yields 110,000 or so distinct CDR3 sequences, of which about 20% are seen a single time; about 42% belongs to the top ten. Germline CDR1 ENHRY, CDR2 SYGVKD. J gave up 2 bases and V 4 bases, and 10 bases lay outside the gene matches. The CDR3 length is 16 residues. On this clonotype: Its target is unknown.

The sample was PBMCs or a T cell subset sorted from them (not recorded which). The V and J genes are TRBV10-3 and TRBJ2-5; 7 bases are a match to TRBD2. The clonotype originates from a man younger than 35 who had mild COVID-19 (a few samples of this study predate the infection). Cell type and time point are not known. DNA of the CDR3: TGTGCCATCAGTGGTACCACGGGGGGACGACAAGAGACCCAGTACTTC. Translating it yields CAISGTTGGRQETQYF.